The 2 T cell receptor beta chains reported below all come from one sample, sequenced in a study of T cell responses to AZD1222 COVID-19 vaccine. TCRdb's table, derived via immunoSEQ multiplex PCR, lists solely in-frame clones and lacks some. The sample has 99,000 or so clones; approximately 88% are singletons. This specimen consisted of peripheral blood, obtained on day 0 of AZD1222 vaccination. The receptor set was obtained from an adult in good health.

This clone has just one count. The V and J genes are TRBV6-5 and TRBJ1-2; no definite D call. CDR3 length equals 13 residues. The germline V gene has CDR1 MNHEY and CDR2 SVGAGI. The V end lost 2 bases, the J end lost 5 bases, and 9 bases lay between the germline ends. CDR3 nucleotide sequence: TGTGCCAGCAGTTACGCTAATTGGTATGGCTACACCTTC. Protein sequence: CASSYANWYGYTF.

The chain recombines TRBV19 with TRBJ2-1; D not resolved. This CDR3 comprises 9 residues. CDR1 is LNHDA, CDR2 SQIVND, per germline (reference sequence). Trimming removed 11 bases from V and 5 bases from J, with 4 bases in between. CDR3 loop: CAGDNEQFF. CDR3 sequence (DNA): TGTGCCGGCGACAATGAGCAGTTCTTC.